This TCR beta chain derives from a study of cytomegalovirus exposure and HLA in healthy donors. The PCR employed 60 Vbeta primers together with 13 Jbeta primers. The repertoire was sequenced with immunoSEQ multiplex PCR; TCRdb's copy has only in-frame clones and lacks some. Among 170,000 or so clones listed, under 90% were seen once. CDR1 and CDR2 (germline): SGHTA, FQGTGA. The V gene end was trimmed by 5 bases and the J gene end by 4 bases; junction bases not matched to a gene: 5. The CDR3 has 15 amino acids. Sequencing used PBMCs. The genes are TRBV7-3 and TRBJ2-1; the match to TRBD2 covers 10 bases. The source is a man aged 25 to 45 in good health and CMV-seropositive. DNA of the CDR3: TGTGCCAGCAGCGTAGCGGGAGGCCCGTACAATGAGCAGTTCTTC. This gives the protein CASSVAGGPYNEQFF.